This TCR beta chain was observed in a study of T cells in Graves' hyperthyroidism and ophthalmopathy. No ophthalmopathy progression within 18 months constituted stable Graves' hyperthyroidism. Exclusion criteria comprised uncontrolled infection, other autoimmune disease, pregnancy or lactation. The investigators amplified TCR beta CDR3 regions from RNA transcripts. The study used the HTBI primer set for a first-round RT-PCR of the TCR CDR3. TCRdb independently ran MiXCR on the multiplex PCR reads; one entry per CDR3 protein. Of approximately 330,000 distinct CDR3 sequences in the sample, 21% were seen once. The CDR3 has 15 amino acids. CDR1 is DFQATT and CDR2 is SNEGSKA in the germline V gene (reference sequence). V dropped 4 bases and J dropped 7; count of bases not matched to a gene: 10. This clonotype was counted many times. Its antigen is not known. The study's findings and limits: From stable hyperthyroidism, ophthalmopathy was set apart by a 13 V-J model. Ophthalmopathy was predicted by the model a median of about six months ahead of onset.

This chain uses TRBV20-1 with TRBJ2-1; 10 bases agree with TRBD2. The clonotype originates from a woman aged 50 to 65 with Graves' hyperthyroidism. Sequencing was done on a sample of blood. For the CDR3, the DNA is TGCAGTGCTACAAAATGGGGGACTAGCGATAATGAGCAGTTCTTC. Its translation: CSATKWGTSDNEQFF.